The entry below gives a single TCR beta chain sequence along with its context. Its antigen is unknown. This sample is part of a study of OX40 agonist ivuxolimab in advanced cancers. Study observations and caveats: Expanded peripheral T-cell antigen specificity went undetermined. Some nonresponders likewise displayed low normalized T-cell clonal expansion.

V lost 1 base and J lost 4, with 16 bases in between. CDR1 and CDR2 (germline): PRHDT, FYEKMQ (reference sequence). The CDR3 has 16 amino acids. This table comes from immunoSEQ multiplex PCR, and its TCRdb copy is limited to in-frame clones, with some not included. Seen here are fewer than 20,000 clones, 87% observed once, and the top ten hold 25%. Sequenced material: CD4+ or CD8+ T cells sorted from blood, taken in a trial of the OX40 agonist ivuxolimab. The sequence was collected from an adult with an advanced solid tumor such as melanoma, head and neck, liver or kidney cancer. The chain couples TRBV13 to TRBJ1-2, with a weak D call TRBD1 (6 bases). The CDR3 DNA is TGTGCCAGCAGCTTAGCCGGGGGCGCCGGTGCCTATGGCTACACCTTC. Amino acid sequence: CASSLAGGAGAYGYTF.